The clone carrying this TCR beta chain was seen ten or more times. This entry comes from a study of glioma-infiltrating T cells. The iRepertoire nested amplicon-rescue multiplex PCR amplified TCR alpha and beta CDR3s from RNA. TCRdb called the multiplex PCR reads again in MiXCR, with one record for every CDR3 protein. The sample has about 130,000 distinct CDR3 sequences, approximately 26% seen once. The sequenced material came from glioma tissue, nonneoplastic brain tissue, or PBMCs (not recorded which). The TCR sequence derives from a human donor with low-grade glioma or glioblastoma, undergoing nonglioma brain surgery, or in good health (not recorded which).

The CDR3 here is CASSFGTGIWDTQYF. The CDR3 DNA sequence: TGTGCCAGCAGCTTCGGGACAGGGATATGGGATACGCAGTATTTT. The chain has TRBV25-1 and TRBJ2-3, with TRBD1 matching over 9 bases. The CDR3 extends over 15 amino acids. With V trimmed by 6 bases and J by 6 bases, 10 bases remained unmatched. CDR1 is MGHDK and CDR2 is SYGVNS in the germline V gene.